This T cell receptor beta chain was recorded in a study of beta chain features in type 1 diabetes (dated by TCRdb to about 2018). Broadly, across the study: Patients and healthy donors did not differ in mean age, gender distribution, total cell number or subset yield. Across all samples, some 99 million sorted cells were examined, and cell number per subset correlated strongly with RNA yield. The study compared the TCRB repertoires of sorted circulating CD4+ T cell subsets in recently diagnosed type 1 diabetes patients with those in matched healthy donors. Regulatory and stem cell-like memory subsets were obtained from only 8 patients and about 8 healthy donors, while naive and central memory subsets were obtained from all 28 donors. The paper as a whole reports these results and caveats: Sequencing cDNA rather than genomic DNA could over-represent highly expressing activated cells, although activation and CD3 levels did not differ between groups. Naive, central memory and regulatory TCRB repertoires appeared to be more alike among patients than among healthy donors. HLA sub-analyses involved small numbers of individuals, so any influence of HLA type on TCRB rearrangement remained unresolved. Fewer insertions and more nucleotide deletions at VDJ recombination sites were observed in patients with type 1 diabetes, implying thymic rearrangement abnormalities. Type 1 diabetes patients showed a moderate but significant shortening of TCRB CDR3 length in all four CD4+ subsets. Shorter templates might have been favored by PCR, but patient and control samples were amplified and corrected together, so both groups would have been affected equally by any skew.

About this clone: Its recognized antigen is unknown. The record has no base qualities; no much larger clone is one base away.

All of the isolated RNA was reverse transcribed with the High Capacity cDNA Reverse Transcription Kit, so expressed TCRB transcripts were sequenced. Deep immunoSEQ sequencing was applied to naive, central memory and regulatory T cell samples, giving an average of roughly 3.6 million total reads per sample. Sorted cells were lysed in RLT buffer and RNA was extracted with DNase-treated RNeasy Micro or Mini kits, depending on cell number. To prevent cross-contamination, each cell subset was processed individually, whereas patient and healthy donor samples were processed jointly. TCRB sequences were amplified from cDNA with the immunoSEQ multiplex PCR, producing 87-bp fragments spanning the CDR3 region. Sequencing of the amplicons was performed on the Illumina HiSeq platform. Regarding the original processing steps: PCR bias was corrected computationally using synthetic template baselines, and reads within Hamming distance 2 were collapsed, with unmergeable singletons discarded. By aligning reads against IMGT, V, D and J genes, CDR3 length, and insertions or deletions at six rearrangement sites were assigned. Clonotype counts were normalized to sorted cell number within each subset before computing true diversity and Gini coefficients with the tcR R package. The overlap coefficient, calculated on TCRB nucleotide sequences, was used to quantify repertoire sharing. As a proxy for the pre-selection repertoire, out-of-frame TCRB sequences from naive cells were analyzed. TCRdb retrieved this table from immuneACCESS and kept in-frame rearrangements only. Not all clones are present; in checked studies, unresolved V genes account for under half, and no reason is known for the remainder. V and J calls and clone size are those listed in that table; D and trimming were worked out from the DNA. For this sample the table gives hundreds of thousands of clones, of which 68% were detected only once. Clones ranked in the top ten supply about 0.05% of the sample.

A single peripheral blood draw of around 120 mL on average was collected from each donor into heparinised tubes. A BD FACSAria II and a panel including CD45RO, CCR7, CD25, CD127, CD95 and CD27 were used to sort naive, central memory, regulatory and stem cell-like memory CD4+ T cells. Purity was above 98% for every sorted population. PBMCs were isolated right away by Lymphoprep density gradient centrifugation and were stained directly, without culture. To minimize batch effects, samples were stained and sorted in pairs, one healthy donor with one patient per experiment. The sample taken for sequencing was naive CD4+ T cells from blood. This specimen's cell subset or site label, per the study, means: true naive CD4+ T cells. This clonotype originated in a young man in good health.

The sequenced DNA is TGTGCCAGCAGTACCAGGGCCCGTTACCAAGAGACCCAGTACTTC. This encodes CASSTRARYQETQYF. The chain employs TRBV2 and TRBJ2-5, with TRBD1 tentatively as D gene (5 bases match). Based on the germline V gene, the CDR1 and CDR2 sequences are SNHLY and FYNNEI. The CDR3 numbers 15 residues from cysteine through phenylalanine. The CDR3 DNA has 45 bases and is translated from base 1. V is reduced by 5 bases and J by 0 bases, leaving a spacing of 13 bases between them.